This T cell receptor beta chain is drawn from a study of Ad26.COV2.S vaccination and SARS-CoV-2 variants. Across the whole study: The donor belonged to the COV1001 Ad26.COV2.S trial arm. Regarding the study as a whole: Placebo recipients showed lower spike-specific TCR breadth than vaccinees. Total T cell responses were possibly underestimated by TCR breadth and depth analyses.

The sample's treatment: some 19 received Ad26.COV2.S at low or high dose, single or two shots; about 5 received placebo; per-sample allocation not given. The samples date from day 63 after the first vaccine or placebo injection. Vaccination used an Ad26 vector expressing Wuhan-strain SARS-CoV-2 spike. V lost 6 bases and J lost 2, with 20 bases in between. CDR3 length: 16 amino acids. CDR1 and CDR2 from the germline V gene are LNHDA and SQIVND (reference sequence). TCRdb's table, derived via immunoSEQ multiplex PCR, lists solely in-frame clones and lacks some. Among over 450,000 clones listed, 89% were seen once. This clone was seen once. What it binds is not known.

This chain joins TRBV19 and TRBJ2-7, with D maybe TRBD1 (7 bases). The sequences come from peripheral blood, collected in a trial of Ad26.COV2.S vaccine versus placebo. The receptor was isolated from a person aged 18-60 years who received the Ad26.COV2.S COVID-19 vaccine or a placebo. This CDR3 is CASRLHGGDSAYEQYF. The DNA for the CDR3 is TGTGCCAGTAGACTCCATGGCGGGGACAGTGCCTACGAGCAGTACTTC.